These 17 T cell receptor beta chains were sequenced from one sample in a study of T cell repertoires in aging, cancer and after chemotherapy. A mixed TRB-A/B primer pool amplified rearranged TRB by multiplex touch-down PCR. TCRdb processed the multiplex PCR reads anew with MiXCR; each CDR3 protein has one entry. The sample holds roughly 6,600 distinct CDR3 sequences, under 25% seen once. The template was genomic DNA from peripheral blood, not RNA. The sequenced sample consisted of blood. Every receptor here comes from a human donor with a blood cancer.

This clonotype turned up a few times. V usage is TRBV6-6 and J usage is TRBJ2-3; 7 bases are shared with TRBD1. Germline CDR1 reads MNHNY; CDR2 reads SVGAGI (reference sequence). This CDR3 is built from 15 residues. Trimming removed 2 bases from V and 2 bases from J; junction bases left unmatched: 4. CDR3 nucleotides: TGTGCCAGCAGTTACGGGCAGGGGGACACAGATACGCAGTATTTT. Its translation: CASSYGQGDTDTQYF.

The chain has TRBV6-2 or TRBV6-3 and TRBJ1-5, with D maybe TRBD1 (6 bases). This CDR3 contains 15 residues. V gave up 8 bases and J gave up 5 bases, with 19 bases separating them. From germline, CDR1 is MNHEY and CDR2 SVGEGT. This CDR3 reads CASVSGGALHQPQHF. In DNA form, the CDR3 reads TGTGCCAGCGTCTCCGGGGGGGCCCTTCATCAGCCCCAGCATTTT.

To note about this clonotype: This may arise from a read error, as a much more abundant clone is one base away. V is TRBV5-1 and J is TRBJ2-3, with D tentatively TRBD1 or TRBD2 (5 bases each). This CDR3 is 14 amino acids long. CDR1 and CDR2 (germline): SGHRS, YFSETQ. The CDR3, as DNA: TGCGCCAGCAGTCAGGGATCTAGCACAGATATGCAGTATTTT. It specifies CASSQGSSTDMQYF.

The rearrangement uses TRBV7-9 and TRBJ1-1; no clear D gene. Between the trimmed V and J ends, which lost 3 bases and 0 bases, there was a span of 8 bases. In germline, CDR1 is SEHNR, CDR2 FQNEAQ (reference sequence). The CDR3 runs to 14 residues. CDR3 sequence (DNA): TGTGCCAGCAGCTTTGTAGGGTTGAACACTGAAGCTTTCTTT. It specifies CASSFVGLNTEAFF. Full variable domain (remainder filled in from reference TRBV7-9 and TRBJ1-1): DTGVSQNPRHKITKRGQNVTFRCDPISEHNRLYWYRQTLGQGPEFLTYFQNEAQLEKSRLLSDRFSAERPKGSFSTLEIQRTEQGDSAMYLCASSFVGLNTEAFFGQGTRLTVV.

This clonotype is categorized as medium-sized. This rearrangement joins TRBV7-9 to TRBJ1-4; no reliable D call. From germline, CDR1 is SEHNR and CDR2 FQNEAQ (reference sequence). There are 16 residues in the CDR3. V was pared by 0 bases and J by 3 bases, with 11 bases between. CDR3 in DNA: TGTGCCAGCAGCTTAGCGCTAGGGATAGCTAATGAAAAACTGTTTTTT. Its translation is CASSLALGIANEKLFF.

CDR3 bases: TGCAGTGCTAGAGAAGATCAGCCCCAGCATTTT. Translation: CSAREDQPQHF. This rearrangement joins TRBV20-1 to TRBJ1-5; D is unclear. The ends were cut back, 0 bases at V and 5 bases at J, with 2 bases in the middle. From germline, CDR1 is DFQATT and CDR2 SNEGSKA (reference sequence). This CDR3 region has 11 residues.

The chain joins TRBV28 to TRBJ1-1; D may be TRBD1 (6 bases). CDR3 length: 12 residues. CDR1 is MDHEN, CDR2 SYDVKM, per germline. Trimming took off 8 bases at V and 6 bases at J, with 13 bases between the two ends. The CDR3 loop reads CASQMGGAEAFF. The CDR3 coding sequence is TGTGCCAGCCAGATGGGGGGCGCTGAAGCTTTCTTT. The full variable domain, in which reference TRBV28 and TRBJ1-1 provide the parts outside the CDR3, is DVKVTQSSRYLVKRTGEKVFLECVQDMDHENMFWYRQDPGLGLRLIYFSYDVKMKEKGDIPEGYSVSREKKERFSLILESASTNQTSMYLCASQMGGAEAFFGQGTRLTVV.

By share, this clonotype counts as medium-sized. This chain joins TRBV10-3 and TRBJ2-5; 8 bases are a match to TRBD2. The CDR3 is made up of 15 amino acids. CDR1 ENHRY and CDR2 SYGVKD come from the germline V gene. V lost 4 bases, J lost 4 bases, and 8 bases stayed unmatched. This CDR3 reads CAISVGFAGGETQYF. CDR3 bases: TGTGCCATCAGTGTTGGTTTTGCGGGGGGAGAGACCCAGTACTTC.

This clonotype was recorded once. The V call is TRBV7-9, the J call TRBJ2-1; TRBD2 aligns across 7 bases. The CDR3 is 12 amino acids. In germline, CDR1 is SEHNR, CDR2 FQNEAQ (reference sequence). V shed 5 bases, J shed 7 bases, and the junction held 2 bases outside the gene matches. CDR3 residues: CASSPAGNEQFF. DNA of the CDR3: TGTGCCAGCAGCCCAGCGGGGAATGAGCAGTTCTTC.

This clonotype was seen a few times. The chain is built from TRBV12-3 or TRBV12-4 and TRBJ1-1; D ambiguous. The CDR3 totals 14 residues. V lost 0 bases and J lost 7, with 12 bases in between. CDR3 residues: CASSLAGWNGEAFF. In DNA form, the CDR3 reads TGTGCCAGCAGTTTAGCAGGGTGGAATGGTGAAGCTTTCTTT.

Notes on this clonotype: A much larger clone lies a single base off, so this may be a read error. The chain combines TRBV6-1 with TRBJ2-5, with D tentatively TRBD1 or TRBD2 (5 bases each). In germline, CDR1 is MNHNS, CDR2 SASEGT. This CDR3 region has 15 residues. This CDR3 reads CANSQDGHLRETLYF. In nucleotides, the CDR3 is TGTGCCAACTCCCAGGACGGCCACCTCAGGGAGACCCTGTACTTC.

This clonotype occurred a few times. The V gene is TRBV4-2, the J gene TRBJ2-6; D is possibly TRBD1 or TRBD2 (5 bases each). V lost 3 bases to trimming and J lost 2 bases, with 20 bases between them. Germline-derived CDR1 and CDR2 are LGHNA and YNFKEQ. The CDR3 covers 19 residues. CDR3 in amino acids: CASSQLEGTDSPGANVLTF. DNA of the CDR3: TGTGCCAGCAGCCAGCTTGAAGGGACGGACTCCCCTGGGGCCAACGTCCTGACTTTC.

The chain has TRBV29-1 and TRBJ2-3; 13 bases match TRBD2. V shed 6 bases and J 3 bases; nucleotides not matched to a gene: 6. Germline loops: CDR1 SQVTM, CDR2 ANQGSEA. The CDR3 is 15 residues long. The CDR3 coding sequence is TGCAGCGTAGGAGGGACTAGCGGGAATACAGATACGCAGTATTTT. This sequence encodes CSVGGTSGNTDTQYF.

This clonotype was detected a few times. The V and J genes are TRBV14 and TRBJ2-1; TRBD2 might be the D (6 bases). V lost 5 bases to trimming and J lost 3 bases, with 14 bases between them. Germline assignment: CDR1 SGHDN and CDR2 FVKESK. The CDR3 length is 15 residues. CDR3 residues: CASSKRVPGYNEQFF. The CDR3 nucleotides are TGTGCCAGCAGCAAGCGGGTCCCCGGCTACAATGAGCAGTTCTTC.

This chain uses TRBV5-1 with TRBJ1-3; 8 bases fit TRBD1. In germline, CDR1 is SGHRS, CDR2 YFSETQ. There are 15 residues in the CDR3. Trimming cost V 3 bases and J 0 bases; bases outside gene matches: 2. The CDR3 DNA sequence: TGCGCCAGCAGCTCCGACAGGGGCTCTGGAAACACCATATATTTT. This sequence encodes CASSSDRGSGNTIYF.

This clonotype is medium-sized. V and J are TRBV30 and TRBJ2-7, with 10 bases matching TRBD2. The V gene's germline CDR1 is GTSNPN and CDR2 SVGIG (reference sequence). The CDR3 length is 13 residues. The J segment lost 3 bases and the V segment lost 3 bases, leaving 2 bases of the junction unmatched. CDR3 DNA: TGTGCCTGGAGAGTAGCGGGGGGCTACGAGCAGTACTTC. Encoded protein: CAWRVAGGYEQYF.

This clonotype has only a few counts. The rearrangement uses TRBV28 and TRBJ1-2; 7 bases fit TRBD1. The germline gives CDR1 MDHEN, CDR2 SYDVKM. CDR3 length: 13 residues. V was clipped by 7 bases and J by 6 bases; unmatched bases: 8. The CDR3 DNA reads as TGTGCCAGCATAAGGACACAGGGGAATGGCTACACCTTC. Translating gives CASIRTQGNGYTF.